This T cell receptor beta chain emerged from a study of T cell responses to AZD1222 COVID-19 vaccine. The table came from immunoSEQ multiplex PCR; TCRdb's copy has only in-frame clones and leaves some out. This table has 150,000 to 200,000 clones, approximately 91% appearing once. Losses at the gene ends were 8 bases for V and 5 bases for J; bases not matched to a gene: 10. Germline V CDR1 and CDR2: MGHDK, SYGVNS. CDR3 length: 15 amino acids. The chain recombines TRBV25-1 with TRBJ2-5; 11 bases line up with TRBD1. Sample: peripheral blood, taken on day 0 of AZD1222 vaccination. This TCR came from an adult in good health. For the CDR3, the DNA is TGTGCCAGCGCCCCCCCTGGGACAGGGGGGGAGACCCAGTACTTC. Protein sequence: CASAPPGTGGETQYF.